This record covers a single T cell receptor beta chain. This clone's antigen is unknown. There are no base qualities to consult, and no much larger clone falls within one base. The entire isolated RNA was reverse transcribed using the High Capacity cDNA Reverse Transcription Kit, and thus expressed TCRB transcripts were sequenced. Deep immunoSEQ sequencing was applied to naive, central memory and regulatory T cell samples, giving an average of around 4 million total reads per sample. Sorted cells were lysed in RLT buffer, and RNA was extracted using DNase-treated RNeasy Micro or Mini kits according to cell number. To prevent cross-contamination, each cell subset was processed individually, whereas patient and healthy donor samples were processed jointly. TCRB sequences were amplified from cDNA with the immunoSEQ multiplex PCR, producing 87-bp fragments spanning the CDR3 region. Sequencing of the amplicons was performed on the Illumina HiSeq platform. From the authors' description of their analysis: Synthetic template baselines were used to correct PCR bias computationally, reads within Hamming distance 2 were collapsed, and singletons that could not be merged were discarded. By aligning reads against IMGT, V, D and J genes, CDR3 length, and insertions or deletions at six rearrangement sites were assigned. Clonotype counts were normalized to sorted cell number within each subset before computing true diversity and Gini coefficients with the tcR R package. Repertoire sharing was quantified using the overlap coefficient calculated on TCRB nucleotide sequences. Out-of-frame TCRB sequences from naive cells were analyzed to stand in for the pre-selection repertoire. TCRdb stores this immuneACCESS table with in-frame sequences only. Part of the clones is absent; in the studies checked, under half of the shortfall reflects unresolved V genes, and no reason is known for the rest. The V and J calls and clone size were taken over from that table, and D and trimming were inferred from the DNA. Present in this sample are around 250,000 clones, more than 11% of which were seen just once. In total, the top ten clones hold 0.019% of the sample.

A single peripheral blood draw of approximately 120 mL on average was collected from each donor into heparinised tubes. A BD FACSAria II was used to sort naive, central memory, regulatory and stem cell-like memory CD4+ T cells with a panel that included CD45RO, CCR7, CD25, CD127, CD95 and CD27. All sorted populations exceeded 98% purity. Right away, PBMCs were isolated by Lymphoprep density gradient centrifugation and were stained directly, with no culture step. To minimize batch effects, samples were stained and sorted in pairs, one healthy donor with one patient per experiment. The germline V gene gives CDR1 as SNHLY and CDR2 as FYNNEI. There are 11 amino acids in the CDR3, from cysteine to phenylalanine inclusive. The CDR3 DNA has 33 bases and is translated from base 1. V is reduced by 7 bases and J by 4 bases, leaving a spacing of 5 bases between them. This specimen belongs to a study of beta chain features in type 1 diabetes (dated by TCRdb to between 2018 and 2020). About the study as a whole: No differences in mean age, gender distribution, total cell number or subset yield were found between patients and healthy donors. Across all samples, approximately 100 million sorted cells were examined, and cell number per subset correlated strongly with RNA yield. The study compared the TCRB repertoires of sorted circulating CD4+ T cell subsets in recently diagnosed type 1 diabetes patients with those in matched healthy donors. Whereas all 30 or so donors provided naive and central memory subsets, regulatory and stem cell-like memory subsets were isolated from just 8 patients and about 8 healthy donors. Study-wide conclusions, independent of this receptor: Sequencing cDNA rather than genomic DNA could over-represent highly expressing activated cells, although activation and CD3 levels did not differ between groups. Shorter templates might have been favored by PCR, but patient and control samples were amplified and corrected together, so both groups would have been affected equally by any skew. Patients with type 1 diabetes made fewer insertions and deleted more nucleotides at VDJ recombination sites, implying thymic rearrangement abnormalities. A moderate but significant shortening of TCRB CDR3 length was observed in type 1 diabetes patients in all four CD4+ subsets. Naive, central memory and regulatory TCRB repertoires appeared to be more alike among patients than among healthy donors. Because small numbers of individuals were included in the HLA sub-analyses, any influence of HLA type on TCRB rearrangement was left unresolved.

The V and J genes are TRBV2 and TRBJ2-1, with the identity of the D gene unclear. The sequence derives from a man aged 25 to 45 with type 1 diabetes. Sequenced sample: naive CD4+ T cells from blood. The cell subset or site label corresponds to: true naive CD4+ T cells. The CDR3 corresponds to CASNLYNEQFF. The sequence in DNA is TGTGCCAGCAACCTATACAATGAGCAGTTCTTC.